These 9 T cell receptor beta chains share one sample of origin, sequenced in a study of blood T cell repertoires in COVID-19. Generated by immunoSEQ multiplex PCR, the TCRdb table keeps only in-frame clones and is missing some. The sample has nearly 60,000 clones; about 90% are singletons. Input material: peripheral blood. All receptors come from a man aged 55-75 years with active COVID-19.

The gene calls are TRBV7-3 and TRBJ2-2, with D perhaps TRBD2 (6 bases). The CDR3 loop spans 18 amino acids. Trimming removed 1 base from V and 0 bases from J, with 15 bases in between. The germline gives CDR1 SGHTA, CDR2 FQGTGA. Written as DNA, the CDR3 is TGTGCCAGCAGCTTAAATGTGGGAGGCGGGGCGAACACCGGGGAGCTGTTTTTT. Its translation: CASSLNVGGGANTGELFF.

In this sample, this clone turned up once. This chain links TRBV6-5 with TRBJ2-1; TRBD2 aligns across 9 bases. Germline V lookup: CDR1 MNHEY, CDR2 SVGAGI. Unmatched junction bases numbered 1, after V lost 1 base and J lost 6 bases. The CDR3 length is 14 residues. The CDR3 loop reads CASSYFSGSNEQFF. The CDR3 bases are TGTGCCAGCAGTTACTTTAGCGGGAGCAATGAGCAGTTCTTC.

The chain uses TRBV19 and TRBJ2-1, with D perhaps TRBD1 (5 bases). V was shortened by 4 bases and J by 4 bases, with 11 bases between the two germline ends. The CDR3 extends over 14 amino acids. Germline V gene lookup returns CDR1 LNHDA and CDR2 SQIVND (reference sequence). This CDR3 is CASSTRQLYNEQFF. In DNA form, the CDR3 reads TGTGCCAGTAGTACCCGACAGCTTTACAATGAGCAGTTCTTC.

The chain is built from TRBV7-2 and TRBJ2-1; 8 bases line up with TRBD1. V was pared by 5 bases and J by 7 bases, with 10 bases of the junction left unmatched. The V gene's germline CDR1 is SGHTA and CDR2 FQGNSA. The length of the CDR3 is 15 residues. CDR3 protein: CASSGGRGRGNEQFF. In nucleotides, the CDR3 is TGTGCCAGCAGCGGTGGCAGGGGGCGCGGGAATGAGCAGTTCTTC.

The CDR3 sequence: CASSLVAGGREQFF. CDR3 sequence (DNA): TGCGCCAGCAGCTTAGTCGCTGGCGGGAGAGAGCAGTTCTTC. The chain carries TRBV5-1 and TRBJ2-1; TRBD2 matches at 7 bases. Germline V gene data show CDR1 as SGHRS and CDR2 as YFSETQ. V lost 2 bases and J lost 10; bases outside the gene matches: 9. This CDR3 region has 14 residues.

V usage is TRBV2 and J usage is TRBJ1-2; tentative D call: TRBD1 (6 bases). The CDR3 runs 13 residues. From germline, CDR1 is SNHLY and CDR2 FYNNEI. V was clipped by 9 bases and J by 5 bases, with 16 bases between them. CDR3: CASGGTPVYGYTF. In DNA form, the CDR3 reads TGTGCCAGTGGGGGCACCCCGGTTTATGGCTACACCTTC.

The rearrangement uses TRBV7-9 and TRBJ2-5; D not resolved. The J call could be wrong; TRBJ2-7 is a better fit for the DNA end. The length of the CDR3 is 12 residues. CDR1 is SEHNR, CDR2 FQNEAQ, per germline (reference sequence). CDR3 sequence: CASSPRVYEQYF. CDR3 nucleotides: TGTGCCAGCAGCCCCCGGGTCTACGAGCAGTACTTC.

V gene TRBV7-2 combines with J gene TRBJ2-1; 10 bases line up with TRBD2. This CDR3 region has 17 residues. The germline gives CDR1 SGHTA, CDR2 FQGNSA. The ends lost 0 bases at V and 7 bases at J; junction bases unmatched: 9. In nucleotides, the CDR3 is TGTGCCAGCAGCTTAGCGTCTAGCGGGAGCGCCGAAAATGAGCAGTTCTTC. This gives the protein CASSLASSGSAENEQFF.

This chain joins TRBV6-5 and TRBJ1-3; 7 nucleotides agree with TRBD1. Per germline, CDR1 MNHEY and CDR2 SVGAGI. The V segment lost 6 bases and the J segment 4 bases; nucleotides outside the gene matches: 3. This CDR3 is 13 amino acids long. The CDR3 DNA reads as TGTGCCAGCAGGCTGGACAGGGGAAACACCATATATTTT. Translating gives CASRLDRGNTIYF.